This is a list of T cell receptor beta chains from one sample in a study of T cells after posttransplantation cyclophosphamide. The assay was immunoSEQ multiplex PCR, and TCRdb's table has in-frame clones only and misses some. In total the sample includes about 5,000 clones, none of them seen once. Sequences were derived from PBMCs, sampled after allogeneic stem cell transplant with posttransplant cyclophosphamide. The receptors were gathered from a male patient aged 60-69 years who received an allogeneic stem cell transplant from a related donor, was CMV-positive, and had no GVHD. The graft donor may have contributed some T cells. The CDR3 runs from the conserved cysteine through the conserved F or W. The D gene is left open where the match is weak. Only some rows state a clone size, as once, few, many or a class for expanded clones.

large TRBJ2-1 TRBD2 TRBV6-5 CASSPERGPYNEQFF TGTGCCAGCAGTCCCGAGCGGGGGCCTTACAATGAGCAGTTCTTC
many TRBJ2-7 - TRBV7-9 CASSLGSFPAYEQYF TGTGCCAGCAGCTTAGGGTCCTTCCCAGCCTACGAGCAGTACTTC
many TRBJ2-3 - TRBV30 CAWEQGPDTQYF TGTGCCTGGGAACAGGGACCAGATACGCAGTATTTT
many TRBJ2-7 - TRBV27 CASGPIGDKGQYF TGTGCCAGCGGCCCCATTGGGGACAAAGGGCAGTACTTC
few TRBJ2-3 TRBD2 TRBV4-1 CASSRGGSTDTQYF TGCGCCAGCAGCCGCGGGGGTAGCACAGATACGCAGTATTTT
few TRBJ1-5 TRBD1 TRBV30 CACSGGAGSNQPQHF TGTGCCTGTTCAGGGGGCGCAGGAAGCAATCAGCCCCAGCATTTT
- TRBJ2-7 TRBD1 TRBV6-6 CASSLDRVGREQYF TGTGCCAGCAGTCTTGACAGGGTCGGTCGCGAGCAGTACTTC
many TRBJ2-5 TRBD2 TRBV4-3 CASSQIRQFSGGVQETQYF TGCGCCAGCAGCCAAATCCGACAATTTAGCGGGGGGGTCCAAGAGACCCAGTACTTC
few TRBJ2-2 - TRBV4-3 CASSQRGTNTGELFF TGCGCCAGCAGCCAACGGGGGACGAACACCGGGGAGCTGTTTTTT
many TRBJ2-7 TRBD1 TRBV11-2 CASSLGAGGFYEQYF TGTGCCAGCAGCTTAGGGGCAGGGGGCTTCTACGAGCAGTACTTC
- TRBJ2-1 - TRBV5-6 CASSLFVREDEQFF TGTGCCAGCAGCTTGTTCGTCAGGGAAGATGAGCAGTTCTTC
many TRBJ1-1 - TRBV6-6 CASSYQRGTEAFF TGTGCCAGCAGTTACCAACGGGGGACTGAAGCTTTCTTT
- TRBJ1-2 - TRBV5-1 CASSLARGPLGNYGYTF TGCGCCAGCAGCTTGGCCAGGGGCCCGTTAGGAAACTATGGCTACACCTTC
many TRBJ1-1 - TRBV6-1 CASRFAGLNTEAFF TGTGCCAGCAGGTTTGCGGGCCTGAACACTGAAGCTTTCTTT
many TRBJ1-6 TRBD1 TRBV5-1 CASSQDRDSPLHF TGCGCCAGCAGCCAAGACAGGGATTCACCCCTCCACTTT
many TRBJ1-2 - TRBV11-3 CASSFSSRGNTF TGTGCCAGCAGCTTCTCGAGCAGGGGAAACACCTTC
many TRBJ1-2 - TRBV5-4 CASTQDSFYGYTF TGTGCCAGCACCCAGGACAGTTTCTATGGCTACACCTTC
many TRBJ2-2 TRBD2 TRBV28 CASSLRIKSLAGGHLTGELFF TGTGCCAGCAGTTTAAGAATTAAGAGTCTAGCGGGGGGGCACCTCACCGGGGAGCTGTTTTTT
many TRBJ1-4 TRBD1 TRBV7-9 CASSLSRQGDEKLFF TGTGCCAGCAGCTTAAGTCGCCAGGGGGATGAAAAACTGTTTTTT
many TRBJ1-1 TRBD1 TRBV9 CASSVVDRGEAFF TGTGCCAGCAGCGTAGTGGACAGGGGGGAAGCTTTCTTT
- TRBJ2-1 - TRBV27 CASSPPTPSTYNEQFF TGTGCCAGCAGTCCTCCGACACCCTCAACCTACAATGAGCAGTTCTTC
few TRBJ2-3 TRBD2 TRBV14 CASKEGLAGGSADTQYF TGTGCCAGCAAAGAGGGGCTAGCGGGGGGCAGCGCAGATACGCAGTATTTT
- TRBJ2-7 - TRBV10-1 CASSAGLFHEQYF TGCGCCAGCAGTGCAGGGCTCTTCCACGAGCAGTACTTC
many TRBJ1-2 TRBD1 TRBV5-6 CASSRRTGWGYGYTF TGTGCCAGCAGCAGAAGGACAGGGTGGGGTTATGGCTACACCTTC
many TRBJ1-2 TRBD1 TRBV11-2 CASSPSTGRRGYTF TGTGCCAGCAGCCCCTCGACAGGGCGCCGTGGCTACACCTTC
many TRBJ1-1 TRBD1 TRBV5-1 CASKTGEYTEAFF TGCGCCAGTAAGACAGGGGAGTACACTGAAGCTTTCTTT
few TRBJ2-1 - TRBV28 CASSLWSGRISYNEQFF TGTGCCAGCAGTTTATGGTCAGGGCGTATATCCTACAATGAGCAGTTCTTC
many TRBJ1-1 - TRBV20-1 CSARNPEAFF TGCAGTGCTAGAAACCCCGAGGCTTTCTTT
few TRBJ2-1 TRBD1 TRBV6-1 CASSERQGNEQFF TGTGCCAGCAGTGAAAGACAGGGGAATGAGCAGTTCTTC
- TRBJ1-1 TRBD1 TRBV6-5 CASSYGQEATEAFF TGTGCCAGCAGTTATGGACAGGAAGCCACTGAAGCTTTCTTT
few TRBJ2-7 TRBD2 TRBV14 CASSQGSGGSLYEQYF TGTGCCAGCAGCCAAGGTAGCGGGGGTTCCCTCTACGAGCAGTACTTC
- TRBJ2-5 TRBD2 TRBV7-8 CASSSGLGGGLEQYF TGTGCCAGCAGCTCGGGACTAGGGGGAGGGTTGGAGCAGTACTTC
many TRBJ2-4 - TRBV7-2 CASSSLTGGFIAKNIQYF TGTGCCAGCAGCTCCTTGACAGGAGGCTTCATAGCCAAAAACATTCAGTACTTC
many TRBJ1-2 TRBD1 TRBV5-1 CASSATGTGGWGYTF TGCGCCAGCAGCGCAACCGGGACAGGGGGCTGGGGCTACACCTTC
large TRBJ1-3 - TRBV7-9 CASSPWGEYGNTIYF TGTGCCAGCAGCCCCTGGGGCGAGTACGGAAACACCATATATTTT
- TRBJ2-1 TRBD1 TRBV18 CASSSDRDRGRDEQFF TGTGCCAGCTCATCTGACCGGGACAGGGGTAGGGATGAGCAGTTCTTC
many TRBJ1-2 TRBD1 TRBV2 CASRDSTGGGYTF TGTGCCAGCAGAGATTCAACAGGGGGCGGTTACACCTTC
many TRBJ1-1 - TRBV6-1 CASSHREGVEAFF TGTGCCAGCAGCCACAGGGAGGGGGTTGAAGCTTTCTTT
many TRBJ1-1 - TRBV29-1 CSAPNQQGAYTEAFF TGCAGCGCCCCCAATCAACAGGGTGCGTACACTGAAGCTTTCTTT
few TRBJ1-4 TRBD1 TRBV5-1 CASSLNDRDGEANEKLFF TGCGCCAGCAGCTTGAACGACAGGGACGGAGAGGCTAATGAAAAACTGTTTTTT
many TRBJ2-3 - TRBV11-3 CASSLGGWGGPPTDTQYF TGTGCCAGCAGCTTAGGAGGATGGGGGGGCCCTCCCACAGATACGCAGTATTTT
many TRBJ2-7 - TRBV27 CASSPRTQGGQYF TGTGCCAGCAGTCCGCGGACTCAAGGTGGGCAGTACTTC
few TRBJ1-2 - TRBV6-5 CASSSDGGSYGYTF TGTGCCAGCAGTTCAGACGGGGGGTCCTATGGCTACACCTTC
many TRBJ1-5 - TRBV7-3 CASSFSGDQPQHF TGTGCCAGCAGCTTTTCCGGGGATCAGCCCCAGCATTTT
few TRBJ1-6 - TRBV28 CASTLGGVENSPLHF TGTGCCAGCACTTTGGGGGGGGTAGAAAATTCACCCCTCCACTTT
many TRBJ1-2 - TRBV7-8 CASSLGSRGANYGYTF TGTGCCAGCAGCTTAGGGTCCAGGGGAGCTAACTATGGCTACACCTTC
many TRBJ2-3 - TRBV15 CATSAAGVSTDTQYF TGTGCCACCTCCGCGGCAGGGGTCAGCACAGATACGCAGTATTTT
many TRBJ2-3 - TRBV10-3 CASTGPGLDGPDTQYF TGTGCCTCAACAGGCCCGGGACTCGATGGTCCAGATACGCAGTATTTT
- TRBJ2-7 - TRBV4-1 CASSQLTGRGGQYF TGCGCCAGCAGCCAGCTGACAGGCCGGGGCGGGCAGTACTTC
many TRBJ1-5 - TRBV28 CASSFGQGLYQPQHF TGTGCCAGCAGTTTCGGCCAGGGGCTATATCAGCCCCAGCATTTT
many TRBJ1-2 TRBD1 TRBV6-6 CASSSLQGADNYGYTF TGTGCCAGCAGTTCGTTACAGGGGGCTGATAACTATGGCTACACCTTC
many TRBJ2-4 TRBD1 TRBV5-4 CASSLQGAKNIQYF TGTGCCAGCAGCCTACAGGGGGCCAAAAACATTCAGTACTTC
many TRBJ2-7 - TRBV11-2 CASSVGFSYEQYF TGTGCCAGCAGCGTCGGGTTCTCCTACGAGCAGTACTTC
few TRBJ1-2 TRBD1 TRBV30 CAWSGLTGTGPGGYTF TGTGCCTGGAGTGGTTTAACCGGGACAGGGCCTGGGGGCTACACCTTC
many TRBJ1-1 - TRBV27 CASSETGHTEAFF TGTGCCAGCAGTGAAACAGGGCACACTGAAGCTTTCTTT